The 25 T cell receptor beta chains below were found in one sample sequenced in a study of regulatory T cells in long-lasting Graves disease. Assembly of TCR beta libraries relied on iRepertoire HTBI primers together with Arm-PCR of CDR3 regions. TCRdb re-called the multiplex PCR reads with MiXCR, one entry per CDR3 protein. The repertoire includes a few hundred thousand distinct CDR3 sequences, 23% of them detected once, and about a quarter sits in the top ten. The time point here: persistent/refractory GD, antithyroid drugs over 5 years with positive TRAb. The TCR library was prepared using RNA isolated from PBMCs. Specimen: peripheral blood mononuclear cells (PBMCs), collected when the disease was refractory, from a patient treated with antithyroid drugs. Receptor source: a female donor with Graves disease.

The sample holds many counts of this clonotype. CDR3 protein: CASSDRKFRGDTEAFF. The CDR3 DNA reads TGTGCCAGCAGTGATAGAAAATTTAGGGGGGACACTGAAGCTTTCTTT. The chain combines TRBV2 with TRBJ1-1; tentatively, D is TRBD1 (6 bases). The germline V gene encodes CDR1 SNHLY and CDR2 FYNNEI. This CDR3 is 16 amino acids long. V was cut by 3 bases and J by 3 bases, with 17 bases left in between.

This clonotype was seen more than once but under ten times. The rearrangement uses TRBV14 and TRBJ1-2, with D possibly TRBD1 on 5 matching bases. Germline V gene data show CDR1 as SGHDN and CDR2 as FVKESK. The ends were cut back, 5 bases at V and 4 bases at J, with 23 bases in the middle. The CDR3 is 17 amino acids. Here the CDR3 reads CASSFGPDGTFTYGYTF. CDR3 in DNA: TGTGCCAGCAGCTTTGGGCCGGACGGGACTTTTACCTATGGCTACACCTTC. Together with reference TRBV14 and TRBJ1-2, the CDR3 gives the full variable domain: EAGVTQFPSHSVIEKGQTVTLRCDPISGHDNLYWYRRVMGKEIKFLLHFVKESKQDESGMPNNRFLAERTGGTYSTLKVQPAELEDSGVYFCASSFGPDGTFTYGYTFGSGTRLTVV.

At least ten counts were recorded for this clonotype. The CDR3 region is CASSRIAATSYEQYF. CDR3 nucleotides: TGTGCCAGCAGCCGGATCGCGGCGACCAGCTACGAGCAGTACTTC. The V and J genes are TRBV7-8 and TRBJ2-7, with D unresolved. The CDR3 covers 15 residues. Trimming took 5 bases from V and 3 from J, leaving 17 bases between them. Germline V gene lookup returns CDR1 SGHVS and CDR2 FQNEAQ.

This clonotype was seen a handful of times. The V call is TRBV29-1, the J call TRBJ2-7; 9 positions match TRBD1. V dropped 3 bases and J dropped 6; count of bases not matched to a gene: 6. Looked up from germline, CDR1 is SQVTM and CDR2 is ANQGSEA. The CDR3 spans 13 residues. CDR3 protein: CSVDKQGAGEQYF. The CDR3 DNA reads as TGCAGCGTTGATAAACAGGGGGCCGGCGAGCAGTACTTC.

The rearrangement uses TRBV2 and TRBJ1-5, with D maybe TRBD1 (5 bases). V was trimmed by 7 bases and J by 6 bases, leaving 16 bases between them. CDR1 is SNHLY and CDR2 is FYNNEI in the germline V gene. This CDR3 spans 14 amino acids. The CDR3 region has the DNA TGTGCCAGCACCGGGGGACTTTATTTTCAGCCCCAGCATTTT. Translation gives CASTGGLYFQPQHF.

The sample holds one count of this clonotype. The V and J genes are TRBV20-1 and TRBJ2-3; TRBD2 aligns across 10 bases. CDR1 is DFQATT, CDR2 SNEGSKA, per germline (reference sequence). V shed 0 bases and J 5 bases; nucleotides not matched to a gene: 5. This CDR3 has 15 residues. The CDR3: CSARDPAGGKDTQYF. The CDR3 DNA is TGCAGTGCTAGAGACCCAGCGGGAGGGAAAGATACGCAGTATTTT.

In this sample, this clonotype turned up a few times. V is TRBV24-1 and J is TRBJ2-2, with D perhaps given as TRBD1 or TRBD2 (5 bases each). This CDR3 has 15 amino acids. The V gene's germline CDR1 is KGHDR and CDR2 SFDVKD. V lost 0 bases to trimming and J lost 5 bases, with 9 bases between them. The DNA for the CDR3 is TGTGCCACCAGTGATTTGGGGACGGCAACCGGGGAGCTGTTTTTT. Encoded protein: CATSDLGTATGELFF.

Only a few counts were recorded for this clonotype. The J gene is TRBJ2-5, the V gene TRBV4-1; 12 bases are a match to TRBD2. Per the germline V gene, CDR1 is MGHRA and CDR2 is YSYEKL. The CDR3 loop spans 17 amino acids. The junction had 6 bases not matched to a gene; V was cut back by 1 base and J by 3 bases. CDR3 protein: CASSQVNRLAGEETQYF. The CDR3 bases are TGCGCCAGCAGCCAAGTAAATCGACTAGCGGGAGAAGAGACCCAGTACTTC.

This chain uses TRBV20-1 with TRBJ2-7, with 13 bases that match TRBD2. The J segment lost 6 bases and the V segment lost 5 bases, leaving 10 bases of the junction unmatched. CDR1 and CDR2 (germline): DFQATT, SNEGSKA (reference sequence). The CDR3 has 15 residues. As DNA, the CDR3 is TGCAGTGCTCCTGGACTAGCGGGAGTCGCTTTCGAGCAGTACTTC. Translating gives CSAPGLAGVAFEQYF.

This clonotype was found a few times. The chain combines TRBV27 with TRBJ2-7; 12 bases match TRBD2. The CDR3 is made up of 16 amino acids. Germline V gene lookup returns CDR1 MNHEY and CDR2 SMNVEV (reference sequence). Trimming took 2 bases from V and 6 from J; bases not matched to a gene: 8. The CDR3 DNA reads TGTGCCAGCAGTTTAGTAACGACTAGCGGGAGCACCGAGCAGTACTTC. Amino acid sequence: CASSLVTTSGSTEQYF.

A few counts support this clonotype. V usage is TRBV30 and J usage is TRBJ1-2, with no clear D. CDR3 length: 12 amino acids. From germline, CDR1 is GTSNPN and CDR2 SVGIG (reference sequence). V lost 1 base to trimming and J lost 1 base, with 4 bases between them. The CDR3 spells CAWSESNYGYTF. CDR3 coding DNA: TGTGCCTGGAGTGAGAGTAACTATGGCTACACCTTC.

Ten or more counts support this clonotype. This chain links TRBV12-3 or TRBV12-4 with TRBJ1-1; unclear D gene. V dropped 6 bases and J dropped 4 bases, with 9 bases sitting between them. This CDR3 contains 12 residues. CDR3 in DNA: TGTGCCAGCAGAGCCGGGAGCACTGAAGCTTTCTTT. It encodes CASRAGSTEAFF.

This clonotype was observed many times. This chain links TRBV28 with TRBJ2-6, with D unresolved. Germline V lookup: CDR1 MDHEN, CDR2 SYDVKM. This CDR3 has 13 residues. Trimming took off 6 bases at V and 0 bases at J, with 3 bases between the two ends. The CDR3 DNA reads as TGTGCCAGCAGAGCCTCTGGGGCCAACGTCCTGACTTTC. Its protein is CASRASGANVLTF.

The V call is TRBV18, the J call TRBJ1-2; D is undetermined. V lost 3 bases and J lost 2, with 10 bases in between. The CDR3 is 14 amino acids. The V gene's germline CDR1 is KGHSH and CDR2 LQKENI. The CDR3 DNA reads as TGTGCCAGCTCACCCCAGGACGAAAACTATGGCTACACCTTC. Encoded protein: CASSPQDENYGYTF.

About this clonotype itself: This may stem from a read error, because a much larger clone lies one nucleotide away. V and J are TRBV28 and TRBJ2-7, with D perhaps TRBD2 (6 bases). This CDR3 spans 13 amino acids. The germline CDR1 and CDR2 sequences are MDHEN and SYDVKM. Written as DNA, the CDR3 is TGTGCCACCACAGAGGCTAGCGAATACGGGCAGTACTTC. Translating it yields CATTEASEYGQYF.

The chain has TRBV5-1 and TRBJ1-1, with 8 positions matching TRBD1. Germline values: CDR1 SGHRS, CDR2 YFSETQ. The CDR3 is 15 amino acids. J gave up 5 bases and V 4 bases, and 10 bases lay outside the gene matches. In DNA form, the CDR3 reads TGCGCCAGCAGCGGGGGGAGACAGGGGAGTACTGAAGCTTTCTTT. Translating gives CASSGGRQGSTEAFF.

The CDR3 DNA follows: TGCAGCGTTGAATGGGACCACCGGGGGACTGAAGCTTTCTTT. This sequence encodes CSVEWDHRGTEAFF. This chain links TRBV29-1 with TRBJ1-1, with D possibly matching TRBD1 (5 bases). V shed 2 bases and J shed 5 bases, with 15 bases lying between them. This CDR3 has 14 residues. Looked up from germline, CDR1 is SQVTM and CDR2 is ANQGSEA.

The sample holds many counts of this clonotype. The CDR3 reads CSAGTGSTHGYTF. In nucleotides, the CDR3 is TGCAGCGCCGGGACAGGTTCTACTCATGGCTACACCTTC. V usage is TRBV29-1 and J usage is TRBJ1-2; 8 nucleotides line up with TRBD1. V lost 7 bases to trimming and J lost 6 bases; unmatched junction nucleotides: 10. Per the germline V gene, CDR1 is SQVTM and CDR2 is ANQGSEA. This CDR3 has 13 amino acids.

The rearrangement joins TRBV18 to TRBJ1-4, with no clear D. The CDR3 is 16 residues long. Germline lookup yields CDR1 KGHSH and CDR2 LQKENI. The V end was cut by 8 bases, the J end by 11 bases, with 27 bases between. CDR3 in amino acids: CASTKAINGGGPKLFF. The CDR3 DNA is TGTGCCAGCACAAAGGCCATAAACGGAGGCGGACCCAAACTGTTTTTT.

The chain joins TRBV24-1 to TRBJ2-7; the D is unclear. The CDR3 sequence is 13 residues long. V was pared by 1 base and J by 9 bases, with 12 bases between. CDR1 and CDR2 (germline): KGHDR, SFDVKD. Here the CDR3 DNA reads TGTGCCACCAGTGATTTTACGTCTAACCGGCAGTACTTC. Translated, it gives CATSDFTSNRQYF.

The V gene is TRBV10-3, the J gene TRBJ2-2; possibly TRBD1 for D (5 bases). CDR3 length: 12 amino acids. CDR1 is ENHRY and CDR2 is SYGVKD in the germline V gene. V was shortened by 6 bases and J by 5 bases, with 7 bases between the two germline ends. CDR3 in amino acids: CAIRQGTGELFF. In DNA form, the CDR3 reads TGTGCCATCAGGCAGGGTACCGGGGAGCTGTTTTTT.

This clonotype was counted between two and nine times. The chain combines TRBV10-3 with TRBJ2-7; TRBD1 matches 10 bases. Germline loops: CDR1 ENHRY, CDR2 SYGVKD. The V segment lost 6 bases and the J segment 4 bases; nucleotides outside the gene matches: 6. The CDR3 has 14 residues. CDR3 loop: CAIRETGGIYEQYF. The CDR3 DNA follows: TGTGCCATCAGGGAGACAGGGGGCATTTACGAGCAGTACTTC.

The V gene is TRBV6-1, the J gene TRBJ1-1, with D perhaps matching TRBD1 (5 bases). Trimming shortened V by 7 bases and J by 5 bases, and 17 bases separated the two germline ends. Germline V lookup: CDR1 MNHNS, CDR2 SASEGT. The CDR3 contains 14 residues. CDR3: CASTRVSMGTEAFF. The CDR3 DNA follows: TGTGCCAGCACCAGGGTTAGCATGGGGACTGAAGCTTTCTTT.

Only a few counts were recorded for this clonotype. The chain links TRBV29-1 to TRBJ2-7; TRBD1 matches at 7 bases. The germline V gene encodes CDR1 SQVTM and CDR2 ANQGSEA. Trimming cost V 5 bases and J 2 bases; bases outside gene matches: 3. This CDR3 comprises 12 residues. CDR3 residues: CSVITGAYEQYF. The CDR3 DNA is TGCAGCGTTATTACAGGGGCCTACGAGCAGTACTTC.

This clonotype was observed a few times. The chain employs TRBV4-3 and TRBJ1-2, with D perhaps matching TRBD1 (5 bases). Per the germline V gene, CDR1 is LGHNA and CDR2 is YSLEER. This CDR3 is built from 15 residues. V shed 0 bases and J shed 3 bases, with 11 bases lying between them. The CDR3 protein is CASSQDLRGDYGYTF. In DNA form, the CDR3 reads TGCGCCAGCAGCCAAGATCTGCGGGGGGACTATGGCTACACCTTC.